A selection of T cell receptor beta chains follows, all from one sample in a study of blood T cell repertoires in COVID-19. Sequenced by immunoSEQ multiplex PCR; TCRdb stores in-frame clones only, minus some. The sample shows over 450,000 clones, roughly nine tenths of them seen only once. Source material: peripheral blood. The receptor source for this set is a woman in her fifties or sixties with COVID-19, enrolled during active disease. Both conserved end residues are part of each CDR3.

>15|TRBV19
CASSITQGYTGELFF
>12|TRBV7-9
CASSLTDREAFF
>15|TRBV27
CASQRVSYSNQPQHF
>11|TRBV11-2
CASSPYNEQFF
>14|TRBV7-8
CASSASRGPRELFF
>18|TRBV28
CASSTTGAWVGPYNEQFF
>12|TRBV6-1
CASSDRTYGYTF
>12|TRBV6-6
CASTPPGEKLFF
>14|TRBV28
CASSGTGGFYEQYF
>14|TRBV30
CAWRPGIYNSPLHF
>14|TRBV3-1/TRBV3-2
CASRQEGSNSPLHF
>15|TRBV19
CASSITTGYIDEQYF
>15|TRBV5-1
CASSPRLNSYNEQFF
>15|TRBV30
CAWGGEAPDAYEQYF
>13|TRBV5-1
CASGQGAYYGYTF
>18|TRBV18
CASSRVFPTGDSGNTIYF
>16|TRBV5-4
CASSLASPSSGNTIYF
>19|TRBV10-2
CASSDSTLAGGPISDTQYF
>12|TRBV12-3/TRBV12-4
CASTPGGTEAFF
>11|TRBV6-6
CASSYREEQFF
>19|TRBV5-1
CASSLEGQTGGGWDTEAFF
>15|TRBV10-2
CASSPSTGVWYGYTF
>14|TRBV3-1/TRBV3-2
CASSHRERLYGYTF
>13|TRBV30
CAWSPEANYGYTF
>13|TRBV28
CASSFQGSRPQHF
>13|TRBV19
CASSMGQTYEQYF
>13|TRBV11-3
CASSLAAEGEQYF
>14|TRBV28
CASVRGAPSNEQFF
>13|TRBV6-5
CASSYGRGDTQYF
>15|TRBV18
CASSPETGGYSPLHF
>15|TRBV2
CASSNRQGFGEKLFF
>15|TRBV2
CASSPDRGGYPEAFF
>14|TRBV5-1
CASSHTGGNTEAFF
>14|TRBV19
CASSIGGNAAEAFF
>16|TRBV24-1
CATSDFLQGTGDEQYF
>18|TRBV30
CAWSPLGRRLIGGTEAFF
>15|TRBV6-5
CASSSSGTGGEKLFF
>14|TRBV6-5
CASTLGPGGTEAFF
>18|TRBV19
CASKNPGQGYTHNYGYTF
>14|TRBV6-1
CASSEAGGTLEAFF
>17|TRBV3-1/TRBV3-2
CASSHSLAGLNTGELFF
>15|TRBV9
CASSVEGANTGELFF
>13|TRBV6-5
CASSYSLYQPQHF
>13|TRBV12-3/TRBV12-4
CASSWPESYEQYF
>12|TRBV7-9
CASSTRQGEYTF
>13|TRBV6-5
CASSPPGRDTQYF